Below, 2 T cell receptor beta chains from the same sample are listed, as sequenced in a study of Graves' ophthalmopathy and Graves' hyperthyroidism. For repertoire sequencing, the TCR beta CDR3 regions were amplified from RNA transcripts. The library came from an HTBI-primed first-round RT-PCR and a second-round multiplex PCR. TCRdb itself ran the multiplex PCR reads through MiXCR, one entry per CDR3 protein. This sample yields hundreds of thousands of distinct CDR3 sequences, of which over 20% are seen a single time; roughly 6.9% belongs to the top ten. Sequencing input: peripheral blood. These receptors originate from a woman in her late teens or twenties with stable Graves' hyperthyroidism. Some clones in this sample may be carry-over from other donors' samples.

This clonotype appeared a few times. The chain is built from TRBV2 and TRBJ2-7; the D gene is possibly TRBD2 (5 bases). Germline assignment: CDR1 SNHLY and CDR2 FYNNEI. V was pared by 10 bases and J by 3 bases, with 13 bases between. CDR3 length: 12 residues. The DNA of the CDR3 is TGTGCCACCCACGGGGAGAGCTACGAGCAGTACTTC. This sequence encodes CATHGESYEQYF.

The table lists this clonotype with many counts. The chain joins TRBV6-1 to TRBJ2-2; the match to TRBD2 covers 10 bases. The V gene end was trimmed by 5 bases and the J gene end by 1 base; junction bases not matched to a gene: 4. Germline lookup yields CDR1 MNHNS and CDR2 SASEGT. This CDR3 is built from 16 residues. The CDR3 sequence is CASSLPSGRNTGELFF. CDR3 in DNA: TGTGCCAGCAGTCTCCCTAGCGGGAGGAACACCGGGGAGCTGTTTTTT.